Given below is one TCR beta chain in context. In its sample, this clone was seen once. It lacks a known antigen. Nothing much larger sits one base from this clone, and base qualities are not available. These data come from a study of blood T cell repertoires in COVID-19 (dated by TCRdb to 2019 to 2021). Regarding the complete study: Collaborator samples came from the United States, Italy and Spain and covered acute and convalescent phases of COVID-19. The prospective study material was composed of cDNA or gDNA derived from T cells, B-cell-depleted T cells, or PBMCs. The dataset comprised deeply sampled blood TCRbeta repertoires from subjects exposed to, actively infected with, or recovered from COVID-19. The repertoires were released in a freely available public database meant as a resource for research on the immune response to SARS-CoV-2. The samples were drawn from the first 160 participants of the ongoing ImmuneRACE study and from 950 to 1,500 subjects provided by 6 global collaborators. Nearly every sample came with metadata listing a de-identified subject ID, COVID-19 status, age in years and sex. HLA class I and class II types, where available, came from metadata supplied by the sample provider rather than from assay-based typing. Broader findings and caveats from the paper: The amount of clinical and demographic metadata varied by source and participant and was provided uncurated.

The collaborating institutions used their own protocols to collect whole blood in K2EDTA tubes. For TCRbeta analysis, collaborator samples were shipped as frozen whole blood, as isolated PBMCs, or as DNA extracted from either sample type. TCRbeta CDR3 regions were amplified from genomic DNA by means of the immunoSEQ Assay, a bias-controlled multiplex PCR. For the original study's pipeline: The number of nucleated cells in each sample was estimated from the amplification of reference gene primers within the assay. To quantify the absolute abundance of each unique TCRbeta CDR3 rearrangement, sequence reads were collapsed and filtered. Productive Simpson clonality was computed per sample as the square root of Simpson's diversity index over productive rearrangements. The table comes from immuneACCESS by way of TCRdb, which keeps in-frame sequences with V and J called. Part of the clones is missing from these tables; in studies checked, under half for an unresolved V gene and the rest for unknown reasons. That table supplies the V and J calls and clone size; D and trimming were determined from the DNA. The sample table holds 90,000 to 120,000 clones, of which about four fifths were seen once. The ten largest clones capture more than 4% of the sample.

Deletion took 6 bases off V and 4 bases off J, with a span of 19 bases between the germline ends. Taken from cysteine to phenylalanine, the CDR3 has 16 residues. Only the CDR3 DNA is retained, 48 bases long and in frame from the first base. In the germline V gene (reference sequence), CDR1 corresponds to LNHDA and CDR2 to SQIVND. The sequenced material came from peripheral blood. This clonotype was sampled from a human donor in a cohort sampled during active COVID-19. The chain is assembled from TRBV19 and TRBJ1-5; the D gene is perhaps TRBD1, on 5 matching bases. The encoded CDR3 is CASRLRGEGMNQPQHF. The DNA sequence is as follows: TGTGCCAGTAGGCTCAGAGGGGAGGGTATGAATCAGCCCCAGCATTTT.